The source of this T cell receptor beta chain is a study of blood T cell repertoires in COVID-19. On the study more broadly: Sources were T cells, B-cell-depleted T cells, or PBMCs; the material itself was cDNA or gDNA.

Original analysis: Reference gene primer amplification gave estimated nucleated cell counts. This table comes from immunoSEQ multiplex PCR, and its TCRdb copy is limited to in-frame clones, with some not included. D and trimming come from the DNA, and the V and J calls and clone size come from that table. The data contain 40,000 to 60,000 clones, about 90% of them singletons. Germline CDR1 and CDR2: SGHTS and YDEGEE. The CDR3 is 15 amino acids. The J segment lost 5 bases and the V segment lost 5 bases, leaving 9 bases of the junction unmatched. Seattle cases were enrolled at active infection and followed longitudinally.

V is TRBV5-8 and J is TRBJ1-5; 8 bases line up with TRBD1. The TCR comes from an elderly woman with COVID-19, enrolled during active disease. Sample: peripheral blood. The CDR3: CASRLDRGTYQPQHF. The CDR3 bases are TGTGCCAGCAGACTAGACAGGGGCACTTATCAGCCCCAGCATTTT.